This TCR beta chain stems from a study of vaccination effects on CD4 cells after COVID-19. ViraFEST used viral peptide pools to expand antigen-specific CD4+ T cells before sequencing. Between days 10 and 11 of culture, CD4+ T cells were separated out. Each vaccine recipient was nucleocapsid antibody negative and had no prior SARS-CoV-2 infection. Wells each received approximately 2 million PBMC, cultured with approximately 9.7 IU/ml IL-2 and about 9 ug/ml peptides. The length of the CDR3 is 16 residues. Looked up from germline, CDR1 is SSHAT and CDR2 is FNYEAQ (reference sequence). Findings and caveats of the study: Healthy vaccinees showed cross-reactivity with common cold coronaviruses in only 1 of 255 vaccine-induced clones.

As regards this clone: As yet, its antigen is unknown. At one end the junction does not follow the germline gene, possibly because of a read error.

Libraries were prepared by immunoSEQ multiplex PCR; TCRdb keeps only in-frame clonotypes and omits some of them. The sample includes some 19,000 clones, roughly two thirds of them seen just once. The chain has TRBV7-7 and TRBJ2-5, with 15 bases lining up with TRBD2. The TCR comes from a human donor who received a COVID-19 vaccine. Specimen: CD4+ T cells from PBMCs cultured with HCoV-NL63 spike peptides, collected before COVID-19 vaccination. The CDR3 DNA follows: TGTGCTAGCAGCTTAGAGGGACTAGCGGGAGGAGAGACCCAGTACTTC. It codes for CASSLEGLAGGETQYF.